Presented here are 8 T cell receptor beta chains from one specimen sequenced in a study of cytomegalovirus exposure and HLA in healthy donors. A multiplex PCR was run with 60 Vbeta primers and 13 Jbeta primers. TCRdb's table, derived via immunoSEQ multiplex PCR, lists solely in-frame clones and lacks some. The sample has approximately 220,000 clones, roughly 80% seen once. The sample comprised PBMCs. The receptor source for this set is a man between 25 and 39 years old in good health and CMV-seronegative.

The chain joins TRBV21-1 to TRBJ1-2; TRBD1 is taken as the D call from the table, unchecked against the DNA. TRBV21-1 is noted as a pseudogene. The CDR3 has 13 residues. The CDR3 DNA follows: TGTGCCAGCACGCCGGGACATAACTATGGCTACACCTTC. This encodes CASTPGHNYGYTF.

V and J are TRBV19 and TRBJ2-5; a possible D gene is TRBD1 (6 bases). The J call may be mistaken, given a closer DNA end match to TRBJ2-7. The CDR3 has 16 amino acids. Germline V lookup: CDR1 LNHDA, CDR2 SQIVND (reference sequence). CDR3 DNA sequence: TGTGCCAGTAGTATCGGGGCAGGGGCCGTTTCCTACGAGCAGTACTTC. Amino acid sequence: CASSIGAGAVSYEQYF.

The chain combines TRBV5-4 with TRBJ2-1; 9 positions match TRBD1. Germline CDR1 reads SGHNT; CDR2 reads YYREEE (reference sequence). The CDR3 loop spans 15 amino acids. V dropped 0 bases and J dropped 5; count of bases not matched to a gene: 3. The DNA of the CDR3 is TGTGCCAGCAGCTTGGTGGGGACAGGGAACAATGAGCAGTTCTTC. It encodes CASSLVGTGNNEQFF.

The genes are TRBV28 and TRBJ1-2; D is possibly TRBD1 (5 bases). V lost 3 bases, J lost 4 bases, and 9 bases lay in between. In germline, CDR1 is MDHEN, CDR2 SYDVKM. The CDR3 is 13 residues long. The chain's CDR3 is CASSLGLGYGYTF. The CDR3 nucleotides are TGTGCCAGCAGTTTGGGGCTGGGCTATGGCTACACCTTC.

This clone has a handful of counts. V usage is TRBV6-5 and J usage is TRBJ2-3, with D possibly being TRBD2 (6 bases). The germline gives CDR1 MNHEY, CDR2 SVGAGI. There are 15 residues in the CDR3. Trimming pared 2 bases from V and 2 bases from J, leaving 11 bases between. The CDR3 DNA reads TGTGCCAGCAGTTACCTTGGGGGGAACACAGATACGCAGTATTTT. It yields the protein CASSYLGGNTDTQYF.

In its sample, this clone was seen a few times. This chain connects TRBV7-8 to TRBJ1-4, with D possibly matching TRBD1 (5 bases). Germline V CDR1 and CDR2: SGHVS, FQNEAQ. The CDR3 consists of 14 residues. Trimming shortened V by 2 bases and J by 4 bases, and 8 bases separated the two germline ends. The CDR3 DNA follows: TGTGCCAGCAGCTTAAGGGGTAATAATGAAAAACTGTTTTTT. It codes for CASSLRGNNEKLFF.

The V and J genes are TRBV11-2 and TRBJ1-6, with 7 bases aligning to TRBD1. Germline V gene sequence: CDR1 SGHAT, CDR2 FQNNGV. CDR3 length: 13 residues. Germline trimming cut 1 base from V and 16 bases from J; bases unmatched to any gene: 7. CDR3 sequence (DNA): TGTGCCAGCAGCTTAGCTTTGTCGGACAGGCTCCACTTT. It specifies CASSLALSDRLHF.

The V gene is TRBV7-3, the J gene TRBJ1-2; 8 bases are a match to TRBD1. Germline CDR1 is SGHTA and CDR2 is FQGTGA. The CDR3 has 13 amino acids. J was trimmed by 8 bases and V by 3 bases; bases with no gene match: 5. In DNA, the CDR3 is TGTGCCAGCAGCTTTGGACAGGGAGAAGGCTACACCTTC. Protein: CASSFGQGEGYTF.